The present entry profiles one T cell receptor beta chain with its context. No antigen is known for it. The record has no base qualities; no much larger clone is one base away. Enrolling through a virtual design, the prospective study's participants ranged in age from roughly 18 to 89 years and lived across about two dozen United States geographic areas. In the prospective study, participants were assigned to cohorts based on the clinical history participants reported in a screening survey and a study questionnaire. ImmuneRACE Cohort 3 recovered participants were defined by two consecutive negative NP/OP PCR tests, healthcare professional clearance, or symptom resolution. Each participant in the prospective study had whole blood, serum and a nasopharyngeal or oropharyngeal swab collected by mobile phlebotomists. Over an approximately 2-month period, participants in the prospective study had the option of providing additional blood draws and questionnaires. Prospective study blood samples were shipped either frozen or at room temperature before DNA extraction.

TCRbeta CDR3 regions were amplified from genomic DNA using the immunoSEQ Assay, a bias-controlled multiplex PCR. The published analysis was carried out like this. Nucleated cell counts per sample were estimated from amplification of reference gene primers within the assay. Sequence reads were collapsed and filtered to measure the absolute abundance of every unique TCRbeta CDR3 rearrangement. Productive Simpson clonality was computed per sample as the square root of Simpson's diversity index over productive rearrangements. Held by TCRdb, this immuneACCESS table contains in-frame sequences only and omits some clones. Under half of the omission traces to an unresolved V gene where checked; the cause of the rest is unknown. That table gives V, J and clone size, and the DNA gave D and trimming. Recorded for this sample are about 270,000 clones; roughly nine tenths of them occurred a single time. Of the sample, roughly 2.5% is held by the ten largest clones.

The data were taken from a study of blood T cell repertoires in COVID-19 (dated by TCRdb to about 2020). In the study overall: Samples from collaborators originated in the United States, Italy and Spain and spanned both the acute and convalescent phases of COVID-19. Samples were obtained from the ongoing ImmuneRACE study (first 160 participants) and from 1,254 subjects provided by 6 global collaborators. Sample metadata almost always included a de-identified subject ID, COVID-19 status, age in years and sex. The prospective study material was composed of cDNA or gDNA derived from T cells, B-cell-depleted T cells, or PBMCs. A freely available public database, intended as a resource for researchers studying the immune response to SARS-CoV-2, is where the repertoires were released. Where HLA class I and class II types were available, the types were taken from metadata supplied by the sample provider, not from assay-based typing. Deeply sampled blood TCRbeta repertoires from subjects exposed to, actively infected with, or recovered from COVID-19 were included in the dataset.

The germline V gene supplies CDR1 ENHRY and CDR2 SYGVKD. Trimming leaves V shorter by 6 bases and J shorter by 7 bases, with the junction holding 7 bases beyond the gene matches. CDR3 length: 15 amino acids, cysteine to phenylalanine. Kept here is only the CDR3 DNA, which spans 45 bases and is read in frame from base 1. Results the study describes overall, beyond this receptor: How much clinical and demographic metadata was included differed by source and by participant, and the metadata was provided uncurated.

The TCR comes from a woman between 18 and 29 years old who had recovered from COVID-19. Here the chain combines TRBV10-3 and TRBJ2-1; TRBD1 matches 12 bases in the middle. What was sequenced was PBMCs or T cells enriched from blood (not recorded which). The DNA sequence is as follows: TGTGCCATCAGCGAACCGGGACAGGGGGCGAATGAGCAGTTCTTC. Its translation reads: CAISEPGQGANEQFF.